The 20 T cell receptor beta chains listed next were all sequenced from one sample in a study of blood T cells in healthy people across ages (dated by TCRdb to between 2014 and 2017). The library was generated by 5' RACE. TCRdb records Illumina HiSeq 2500 as the sequencer. A second PCR of about 7 to 12 cycles was run with a J-beta primer mix and a sample-barcoded 5' primer. The public reads were quality trimmed at Q25 with fastp and then assembled into clones with MiXCR by TCRdb, keeping productive beta chains. Rows matching on CDR3 protein sequence are summarized as one entry with the most common DNA and genes. The sample has over a million distinct CDR3 sequences on record, 40% to 50% of them singletons. The ten largest clones capture 7% to 9.5% of the sample. The sequenced sample consisted of blood. All receptors come from a woman between 18 and 29 years old in good health.

The rearrangement uses TRBV30 and TRBJ1-1; D call uncertain. The CDR3 is 13 residues long. Between the trimmed V and J ends, which lost 5 bases and 4 bases, there was a span of 14 bases. Germline loops: CDR1 GTSNPN, CDR2 SVGIG (reference sequence). CDR3 residues: CAWGPGFGTEAFF. As DNA, the CDR3 is TGTGCCTGGGGCCCCGGTTTTGGCACTGAAGCTTTCTTT. Full variable domain (outside the CDR3, taken from reference TRBV30 and TRBJ1-1): SQTIHQWPATLVQPVGSPLSLECTVEGTSNPNLYWYRQAAGRGLQLLFYSVGIGQISSEVPQNLSASRPQDRQFILSSKKLLLSDSGFYLCAWGPGFGTEAFFGQGTRLTVV.

This clonotype has more than one count but fewer than ten. V usage is TRBV7-9 and J usage is TRBJ2-1; TRBD2 agrees at 8 bases. In germline, CDR1 is SEHNR, CDR2 FQNEAQ (reference sequence). The CDR3 consists of 16 residues. J was trimmed by 4 bases and V by 6 bases; bases with no gene match: 11. The CDR3 loop is CASRSKGGRTYNEQFF. DNA of the CDR3: TGTGCCAGCAGATCGAAGGGCGGGAGGACTTACAATGAGCAGTTCTTC.

This chain connects TRBV29-1 to TRBJ1-1; 7 bases are shared with TRBD1. CDR3 size: 15 residues. Germline CDR1 SQVTM, CDR2 ANQGSEA. With V trimmed by 2 bases and J by 3 bases, 9 bases remained unmatched. CDR3 in amino acids: CSVERGRGRDTEAFF. The CDR3 DNA is TGCAGCGTTGAAAGGGGTAGGGGGCGGGACACTGAAGCTTTCTTT.

This rearrangement joins TRBV6-1 to TRBJ2-1, with TRBD2 identical over 9 bases. V shed 6 bases, J shed 4 bases, and the junction held 10 bases outside the gene matches. The CDR3 is made up of 16 amino acids. Germline V CDR1 and CDR2: MNHNS, SASEGT. The CDR3 region has the DNA TGTGCCAGCAGGAGCCATAGCGGGAGTTGGTACAATGAGCAGTTCTTC. Translation gives CASRSHSGSWYNEQFF.

The genes are TRBV4-1 and TRBJ2-7; 9 bases are shared with TRBD1. The J segment lost 3 bases and the V segment lost 7 bases, leaving 7 bases of the junction unmatched. The CDR3 length is 14 residues. Per the germline V gene, CDR1 is MGHRA and CDR2 is YSYEKL. The CDR3: CASNPGQGFYEQYF. CDR3 nucleotide sequence: TGCGCCAGCAACCCGGGACAGGGATTCTACGAGCAGTACTTC.

V is TRBV20-1 and J is TRBJ2-1, with D perhaps assigned TRBD1 or TRBD2 (5 bases each). Trimming shortened V by 5 bases and J by 9 bases, and 32 bases separated the two germline ends. Germline CDR1 and CDR2: DFQATT and SNEGSKA (reference sequence). The length of the CDR3 is 18 residues. The CDR3 here is CSAPRIQLVTRGVGEQFF. The CDR3, as DNA: TGCAGTGCTCCACGTATTCAACTAGTGACCAGAGGGGTTGGTGAGCAGTTCTTC.

The genes are TRBV21-1 and TRBJ1-2; no check of the table's D call, TRBD1, against the DNA was made. TRBV21-1 is described as a pseudogene. The CDR3 extends over 15 amino acids. This CDR3 reads CASGLLPMGGAGYTF. CDR3 DNA sequence: TGTGCCAGCGGACTTCTTCCTATGGGGGGAGCCGGCTACACCTTC.

In its sample, this clonotype was seen a few times. The rearrangement joins TRBV28 to TRBJ1-5; TRBD1 matches 8 bases. The CDR3 is made up of 16 amino acids. V shed 4 bases and J 3 bases; nucleotides not matched to a gene: 8. CDR1 and CDR2 from the germline V gene are MDHEN and SYDVKM. The CDR3 spells CASSSQGDVYNQPQHF. CDR3 coding DNA: TGTGCCAGCAGTTCACAGGGGGATGTGTACAATCAGCCCCAGCATTTT.

V is TRBV5-1 and J is TRBJ2-1, with D perhaps TRBD2 (7 bases). The germline V gene encodes CDR1 SGHRS and CDR2 YFSETQ. The CDR3 spans 16 residues. The ends were cut back, 3 bases at V and 7 bases at J, with 20 bases in the middle. CDR3 in DNA: TGCGCCAGCAGCTCTGGGGGGGCAGGGCTAAGGAATGAGCAGTTCTTC. Amino acid sequence: CASSSGGAGLRNEQFF.

As for this clonotype: A much larger clone sits a single nucleotide away, making a read error possible. The V call is TRBV6-5, the J call TRBJ2-3; 9 nucleotides agree with TRBD2. Germline values: CDR1 MNHEY, CDR2 SVGAGI. V lost 6 bases, J lost 2 bases, and 3 bases stayed unmatched. The CDR3 extends over 14 amino acids. Here the CDR3 reads CASRLAGYTDTQYF. CDR3 bases: TGTGCCAGCAGGCTAGCGGGGTACACAGATACGCAGTATTTT.

CDR3 DNA: TGCAGTGCTAGAACCACTAGTGCAGAAGAGACCCAGTACTTC. Translated, it gives CSARTTSAEETQYF. V and J are TRBV20-1 and TRBJ2-5; possible D gene TRBD2, 5 bases. V shed 2 bases and J shed 3 bases, with 13 bases lying between them. The CDR3 has 14 residues. Germline lookup yields CDR1 DFQATT and CDR2 SNEGSKA (reference sequence).

The J gene is TRBJ1-2, the V gene TRBV12-3 or TRBV12-4; D call uncertain. There are 14 residues in the CDR3. V lost 5 bases to trimming and J lost 9 bases, with 19 bases between them. This CDR3 reads CASSVGGRGGRYTF. In DNA, the CDR3 is TGTGCCAGCAGTGTAGGTGGTCGGGGTGGCCGCTACACCTTC.

The rearrangement uses TRBV27 and TRBJ1-5; perhaps TRBD1 as D (6 bases). The CDR3 is 13 residues long. Between the trimmed V and J ends, which lost 4 bases and 5 bases, there was a span of 9 bases. The V gene's germline CDR1 is MNHEY and CDR2 SMNVEV (reference sequence). The CDR3 DNA reads as TGTGCCAGCAGTTGGGGGGCGGATCAGCCCCAGCATTTT. Translated: CASSWGADQPQHF.

The chain carries TRBV3-1 and TRBJ2-1, with 9 bases that match TRBD1. CDR3 length: 16 residues. Per the germline V gene, CDR1 is LGHDT and CDR2 is YNNKEL (reference sequence). With V trimmed by 4 bases and J by 5 bases, 9 bases remained unmatched. Here the CDR3 DNA reads TGTGCCAGCAGCCCCTGGGACAGGGCTAAAGACAATGAGCAGTTCTTC. Encoded protein: CASSPWDRAKDNEQFF.

CDR3 DNA sequence: TGTGCCAGCAGCCAAATAGCGGGAGGCTTGGCGCAGTATTTT. Translated: CASSQIAGGLAQYF. V and J are TRBV14 and TRBJ2-3, with 10 nucleotides matching TRBD2. The CDR3 is 14 residues long. Germline V gene data show CDR1 as SGHDN and CDR2 as FVKESK. With V trimmed by 2 bases and J by 10 bases, 6 bases remained unmatched.

This clonotype occurred a few times. The chain couples TRBV12-3 or TRBV12-4 to TRBJ2-3; D call uncertain. Trimming took 7 bases from V and 2 from J, leaving 4 bases between them. The CDR3 has 11 amino acids. Written as DNA, the CDR3 is TGTGCCAGCAAATACACAGATACGCAGTATTTT. It specifies CASKYTDTQYF.

The rearrangement links TRBV4-1 to TRBJ2-5; 11 bases are shared with TRBD2. Germline trimming cut 1 base from V and 4 bases from J; bases unmatched to any gene: 8. The CDR3 totals 17 residues. The germline V gene encodes CDR1 MGHRA and CDR2 YSYEKL. In DNA, the CDR3 is TGCGCCAGCAGCCAAGGTCCGGTAGCGGGGGGGCTAGAGACCCAGTACTTC. Protein product: CASSQGPVAGGLETQYF.

The chain employs TRBV27 and TRBJ2-7, with TRBD2 matching 9 bases. V shed 2 bases and J 5 bases; nucleotides not matched to a gene: 7. This CDR3 has 15 amino acids. Germline assignment: CDR1 MNHEY and CDR2 SMNVEV (reference sequence). CDR3 in amino acids: CASSLNRASGNEQYF. The CDR3 DNA follows: TGTGCCAGCAGTTTAAATCGTGCTAGCGGGAACGAGCAGTACTTC.

This clonotype was counted a single time. This rearrangement joins TRBV12-3 or TRBV12-4 to TRBJ1-1; TRBD1 might be the D (5 bases). CDR3 length: 13 amino acids. The ends were cut back, 8 bases at V and 2 bases at J, with 12 bases in the middle. CDR3 coding DNA: TGTGCCAGCGGACACGGCACTAACACTGAAGCTTTCTTT. Amino acids: CASGHGTNTEAFF.

This clonotype came up a few times. The genes are TRBV3-1 and TRBJ2-1; D remains unclear. This CDR3 has 13 amino acids. Trimming took 0 bases from V and 15 from J, leaving 15 bases between them. Looked up from germline, CDR1 is LGHDT and CDR2 is YNNKEL (reference sequence). The CDR3 loop is CASSQDSHPAPFF. CDR3 in DNA: TGTGCCAGCAGCCAAGATTCCCACCCCGCTCCGTTCTTC.